A few counts support the clone carrying this T cell receptor (beta chain). This entry comes from a study of blood T cell repertoires in COVID-19. Study summary: Donors in the United States, Italy and Spain gave samples during acute or convalescent COVID-19. In each case, the material was cDNA or gDNA derived from T cells, B-cell-depleted T cells, or PBMCs.

Per germline, CDR1 SGHDT and CDR2 YYEEEE. The CDR3 totals 13 residues. The V end was cut by 1 base, the J end by 2 bases, with 7 bases between. TCRdb's table, derived via immunoSEQ multiplex PCR, lists solely in-frame clones and lacks some. The sample has some 80,000 clones; 79% are singletons. This chain uses TRBV5-6 with TRBJ2-7; D ambiguous. The sample comprised peripheral blood. The TCR sequence derives from a woman of 80 years or more with active or convalescent COVID-19. CDR3 nucleotide sequence: TGTGCCAGCAGCTTGAGTCAGACCTACGAGCAGTACTTC. It codes for CASSLSQTYEQYF.